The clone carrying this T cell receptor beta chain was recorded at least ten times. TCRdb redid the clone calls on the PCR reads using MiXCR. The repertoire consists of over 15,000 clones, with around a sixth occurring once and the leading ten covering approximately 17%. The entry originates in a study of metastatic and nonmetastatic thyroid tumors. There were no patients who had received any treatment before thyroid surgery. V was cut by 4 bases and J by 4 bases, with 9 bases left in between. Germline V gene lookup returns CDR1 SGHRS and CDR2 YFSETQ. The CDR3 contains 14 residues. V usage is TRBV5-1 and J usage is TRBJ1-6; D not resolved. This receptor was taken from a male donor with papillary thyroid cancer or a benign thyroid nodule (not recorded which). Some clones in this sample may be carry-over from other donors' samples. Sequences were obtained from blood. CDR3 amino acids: CASSEGGYNSPLHF. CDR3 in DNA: TGCGCCAGCAGCGAGGGAGGGTATAATTCACCCCTCCACTTT.